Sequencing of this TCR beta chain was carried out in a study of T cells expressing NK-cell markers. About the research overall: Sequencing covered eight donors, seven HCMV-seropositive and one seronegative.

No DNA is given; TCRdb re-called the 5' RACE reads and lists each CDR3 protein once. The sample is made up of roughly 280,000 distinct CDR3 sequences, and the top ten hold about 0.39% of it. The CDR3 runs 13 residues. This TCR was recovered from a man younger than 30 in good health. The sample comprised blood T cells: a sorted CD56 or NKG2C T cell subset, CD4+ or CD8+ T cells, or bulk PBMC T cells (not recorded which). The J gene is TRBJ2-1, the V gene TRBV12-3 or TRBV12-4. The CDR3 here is CASSLARYREQFF.